This TCR beta chain was retrieved from a study of blood T cell repertoires in COVID-19. In germline, CDR1 is GTSNPN, CDR2 SVGIG (reference sequence). CDR3 length: 15 amino acids. The germline V and J ends were trimmed by 2 bases and 4 bases, with 17 bases remaining between them. TCRdb's copy holds only in-frame clones and misses some; the assay was immunoSEQ multiplex PCR. This table holds nearly 350,000 clones, over 70% found once. The V and J genes are TRBV30 and TRBJ1-2; D might be TRBD1 (5 bases). Input material: peripheral blood. The sequence came from a woman aged 45-60 years with COVID-19, enrolled during active disease. The CDR3 is CAWSTTGLSGYGYTF. CDR3 bases: TGTGCCTGGAGTACCACAGGCCTTTCGGGCTATGGCTACACCTTC. The full variable domain, its missing parts supplied by reference TRBV30 and TRBJ1-2, is SQTIHQWPATLVQPVGSPLSLECTVEGTSNPNLYWYRQAAGRGLQLLFYSVGIGQISSEVPQNLSASRPQDRQFILSSKKLLLSDSGFYLCAWSTTGLSGYGYTFGSGTRLTVV.